This TCR beta chain emerged from a study of T cells in Graves' hyperthyroidism and ophthalmopathy. The TCR beta CDR3 regions underwent amplification using RNA transcripts as the source. First-round RT-PCR with HTBI primers amplified the TCR CDR3 region. Via MiXCR, TCRdb re-called the multiplex PCR reads, giving one row per CDR3 protein. Of 600,000 to 750,000 distinct CDR3 sequences in the sample, 17% were seen once. This clonotype was detected ten times or more. This clonotype was obtained from a man aged 45-65 years with Graves' hyperthyroidism. The sample was blood.

CDR3 in DNA: TGTGCCAGCAGCTTAATTTCACTAGCGGGAGGAACAGATACGCAGTATTTT. Amino acids: CASSLISLAGGTDTQYF. This chain uses TRBV11-2 with TRBJ2-3, with 12 bases that match TRBD2. J gave up 3 bases and V 2 bases, and 6 bases lay outside the gene matches. Looked up from germline, CDR1 is SGHAT and CDR2 is FQNNGV. This CDR3 is 17 amino acids long.